The present TCR beta chain was sequenced within a study of CD8+ T cells in alopecia areata. Study in general: Scalp area affected, as a percentage, set the severity score of treated patients.

On this clone itself: Its antigen is currently unknown.

The CDR3 extends over 15 amino acids. The V gene's germline CDR1 is LNHNV and CDR2 YYDKDF (reference sequence). Trimming shortened V by 3 bases and J by 2 bases, and 11 bases separated the two germline ends. It was cDNA, reverse transcribed from extracted RNA, that served as the sequencing template. Data came from immunoSEQ multiplex PCR; TCRdb stores just in-frame clones and leaves some out. The data hold 210,000 or so clones, with around 65% observed a single time. Study results and caveats: On tofacitinib, scalp clonality and expanded CD8+ clones among top 100 fell significantly. In scalp and blood during tofacitinib, many expanded lesional clones persisted.

Documented treatment: oral pan-JAK inhibitor, 5-10 mg twice daily. As part of sample collection, lesional scalp punch biopsies and peripheral blood were taken from alopecia areata patients. This TCR came from a human donor with alopecia areata. This chain uses TRBV15 with TRBJ1-5; unclear D gene. Sequenced here: CD4+ T cells sorted from blood, sampled at approximately week 42, from a patient treated with tofacitinib. The CDR3 reads CATSRGVQGNQPQHF. For the CDR3, the DNA is TGTGCCACCAGCAGGGGAGTTCAGGGCAATCAGCCCCAGCATTTT.